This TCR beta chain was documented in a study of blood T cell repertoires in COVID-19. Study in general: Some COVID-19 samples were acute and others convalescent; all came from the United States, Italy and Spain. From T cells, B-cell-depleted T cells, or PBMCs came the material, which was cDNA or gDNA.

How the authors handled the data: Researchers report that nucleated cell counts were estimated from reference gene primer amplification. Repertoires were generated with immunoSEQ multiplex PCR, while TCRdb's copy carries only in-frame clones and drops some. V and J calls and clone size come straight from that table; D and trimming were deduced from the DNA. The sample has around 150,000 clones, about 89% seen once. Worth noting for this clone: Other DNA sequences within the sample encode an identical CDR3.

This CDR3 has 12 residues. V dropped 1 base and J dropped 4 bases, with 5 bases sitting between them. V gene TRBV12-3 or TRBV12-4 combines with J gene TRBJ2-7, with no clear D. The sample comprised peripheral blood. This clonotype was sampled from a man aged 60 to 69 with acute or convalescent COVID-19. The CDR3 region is CASSLGAYEQYF. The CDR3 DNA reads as TGTGCCAGCAGTTTAGGGGCGTACGAGCAGTACTTC.